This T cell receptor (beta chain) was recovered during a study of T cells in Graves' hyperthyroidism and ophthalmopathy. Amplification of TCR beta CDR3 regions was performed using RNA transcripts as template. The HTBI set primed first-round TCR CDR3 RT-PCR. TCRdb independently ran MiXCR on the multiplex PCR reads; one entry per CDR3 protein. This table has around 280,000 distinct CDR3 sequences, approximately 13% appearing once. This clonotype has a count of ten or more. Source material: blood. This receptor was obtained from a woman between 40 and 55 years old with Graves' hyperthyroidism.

The CDR3, as DNA: TGTGCCAGCAGCTCGACAGGGGGCTTGGACGAGCAGTACTTC. It yields the protein CASSSTGGLDEQYF. The rearrangement links TRBV6-1 to TRBJ2-7; 10 bases fit TRBD1. Germline-derived CDR1 and CDR2 are MNHNS and SASEGT. CDR3 length: 14 amino acids. Trimming removed 6 bases from V and 5 bases from J; junction bases left unmatched: 7.